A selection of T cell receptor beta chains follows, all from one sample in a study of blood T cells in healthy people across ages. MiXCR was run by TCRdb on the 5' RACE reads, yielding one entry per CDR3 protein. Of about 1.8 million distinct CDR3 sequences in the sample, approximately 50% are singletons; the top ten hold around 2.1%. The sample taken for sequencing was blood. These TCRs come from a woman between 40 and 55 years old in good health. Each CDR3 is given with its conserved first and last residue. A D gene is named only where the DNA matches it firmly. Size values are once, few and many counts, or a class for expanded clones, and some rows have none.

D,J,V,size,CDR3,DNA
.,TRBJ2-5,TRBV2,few,CASSEWLLRVQYF,TGTGCCAGCAGTGAATGGCTACTCCGTGTCCAGTACTTC
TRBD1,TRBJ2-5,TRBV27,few,CASSLPGTAQYF,TGTGCCAGCAGTTTGCCTGGGACAGCCCAGTACTTC
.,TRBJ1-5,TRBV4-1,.,CASSQVWLNQPQHF,TGCGCCAGCAGCCAAGTCTGGCTAAATCAGCCCCAGCATTTT
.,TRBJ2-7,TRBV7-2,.,CASSPYGEPSGWHSYEQYF,TGTGCCAGCAGCCCCTACGGGGAACCGAGTGGGTGGCACTCCTACGAGCAGTACTTC
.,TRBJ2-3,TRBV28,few,CASSIPGGLDTQYF,TGTGCCAGCAGTATCCCAGGGGGGTTGGATACGCAGTATTTT
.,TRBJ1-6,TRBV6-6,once,CASSYQGLNSPLHF,TGTGCCAGCAGTTACCAAGGGCTTAATTCACCCCTCCACTTT
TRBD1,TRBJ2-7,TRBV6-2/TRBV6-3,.,CASSIRSGTVSYEQYF,TGTGCCAGCAGTATTAGATCCGGGACAGTCTCCTACGAGCAGTACTTC
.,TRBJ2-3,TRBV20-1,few,CSARGLLYPTDTQYF,TGCAGTGCCCGAGGGCTCCTCTACCCTACAGATACGCAGTATTTT
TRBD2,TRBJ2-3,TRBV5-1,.,CASSPGGNGDTQYF,TGCGCCAGCAGCCCGGGGGGTAACGGCGATACGCAGTATTTT
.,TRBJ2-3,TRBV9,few,CASSVGGHSTDTQYF,TGTGCCAGCAGCGTAGGGGGTCATAGCACAGATACGCAGTATTTT